The next 27 T cell receptor beta chains were all read from a single sample in a study of control samples from healthy donors and cancer patients. TCRdb keeps only in-frame clones here, not all; method: immunoSEQ multiplex PCR. This table holds some 37,000 clones, approximately 90% found once. The sequencing input was blood. The receptors shown here come from a woman aged 50 to 60 in good health.

The CDR3 region is CASSLTNRVGYTF. CDR3 DNA sequence: TGCGCCAGCAGCTTGACGAACAGGGTCGGCTACACCTTC. The V gene is TRBV5-1, the J gene TRBJ1-2; the D gene is possibly TRBD1 (6 bases). Germline assignment: CDR1 SGHRS and CDR2 YFSETQ. The CDR3 sequence is 13 residues long. Between the trimmed V and J ends, which lost 1 base and 8 bases, there was a span of 12 bases. Using reference TRBV5-1 and TRBJ1-2 for the parts outside the CDR3, the full variable domain is KAGVTQTPRYLIKTRGQQVTLSCSPISGHRSVSWYQQTPGQGLQFLFEYFSETQRNKGNFPGRFSGRQFSNSRSEMNVSTLELGDSALYLCASSLTNRVGYTFGSGTRLTVV.

This chain uses TRBV30 with TRBJ2-7; 9 bases line up with TRBD1. Germline V gene data show CDR1 as GTSNPN and CDR2 as SVGIG (reference sequence). The J segment lost 4 bases and the V segment lost 5 bases, leaving 6 bases of the junction unmatched. This CDR3 comprises 13 residues. The CDR3 sequence is CAWEGQGSYEQYF. The CDR3, as DNA: TGTGCCTGGGAGGGACAGGGAAGTTACGAGCAGTACTTC.

The genes are TRBV6-5 and TRBJ1-6; no firm D call. V shed 6 bases and J shed 14 bases, with 11 bases lying between them. This CDR3 is built from 11 residues. In germline, CDR1 is MNHEY, CDR2 SVGAGI. The CDR3 nucleotides are TGTGCCAGCAGGTCCGGGCGGGCCCTCCACTTT. Translation gives CASRSGRALHF.

This chain joins TRBV28 and TRBJ2-2; D perhaps matches TRBD1 (6 bases). The CDR3 is 15 amino acids. Trimming left V 5 bases short and J 5 bases short, with 15 bases between. Germline CDR1 reads MDHEN; CDR2 reads SYDVKM. As DNA, the CDR3 is TGTGCCAGCAGTCCTACAGGGTTTAGGACCGGGGAGCTGTTTTTT. This gives the protein CASSPTGFRTGELFF. The complete variable domain, with remaining parts taken from reference TRBV28 and TRBJ2-2, reads DVKVTQSSRYLVKRTGEKVFLECVQDMDHENMFWYRQDPGLGLRLIYFSYDVKMKEKGDIPEGYSVSREKKERFSLILESASTNQTSMYLCASSPTGFRTGELFFGEGSRLTVL.

V gene TRBV18 combines with J gene TRBJ2-7; D possibly matches TRBD1 or TRBD2 (5 bases each). From germline, CDR1 is KGHSH and CDR2 LQKENI. The CDR3 is made up of 16 amino acids. V shed 4 bases and J shed 3 bases, with 19 bases lying between them. CDR3 coding DNA: TGTGCCAGCTCACTGAAGAGGGGAGAGGGATTCTACGAGCAGTACTTC. Its protein is CASSLKRGEGFYEQYF.

The chain recombines TRBV6-5 with TRBJ1-1; no clear D. The CDR3 consists of 14 residues. V lost 8 bases and J 0 bases, leaving 13 bases between the germline ends. CDR1 is MNHEY and CDR2 is SVGAGI in the germline V gene. The CDR3 nucleotides read TGTGCCAGCCGGACCGCGGGGATGAACACTGAAGCTTTCTTT. Protein sequence: CASRTAGMNTEAFF.

J is TRBJ2-5 and V is TRBV4-2; TRBD2 matches 10 bases. The length of the CDR3 is 15 residues. The V gene end was trimmed by 1 base and the J gene end by 2 bases; junction bases not matched to a gene: 1. The germline gives CDR1 LGHNA, CDR2 YNFKEQ. The CDR3 DNA sequence: TGTGCCAGCAGCCAAGGACTAGCGGGTCAAGAGACCCAGTACTTC. Translating it yields CASSQGLAGQETQYF.

This clone has just one count. The chain has TRBV28 and TRBJ2-2; 9 nucleotides line up with TRBD2. The CDR3 has 13 amino acids. V shed 6 bases, J shed 6 bases, and the junction held 2 bases outside the gene matches. Germline CDR1 and CDR2: MDHEN and SYDVKM. The DNA of the CDR3 is TGTGCCAGCAGGCGGGGGGGCTCCGGGGAGCTGTTTTTT. It translates to CASRRGGSGELFF.

A few counts support this clone. CDR3: CASRQNMEEKLFF. The CDR3, as DNA: TGTGCCAGCAGGCAAAACATGGAGGAAAAACTGTTTTTT. The V call is TRBV12-3 or TRBV12-4, the J call TRBJ1-4; D is undetermined. Trimming removed 6 bases at V and 8 bases at J, with 13 bases between. The CDR3 is made up of 13 amino acids.

The J gene is TRBJ2-1, the V gene TRBV6-5; D ambiguous. The CDR3 sequence is 13 residues long. Per germline, CDR1 MNHEY and CDR2 SVGAGI. Between the trimmed V and J ends, which lost 10 bases and 4 bases, there was a span of 14 bases. CDR3 residues: CATESEFYNEQFF. In nucleotides, the CDR3 is TGTGCCACGGAGAGCGAGTTTTACAATGAGCAGTTCTTC.

This chain joins TRBV19 and TRBJ2-1; 10 bases match TRBD2. The CDR3 sequence is 17 residues long. Looked up from germline, CDR1 is LNHDA and CDR2 is SQIVND (reference sequence). J gave up 10 bases and V 5 bases, and 17 bases lay outside the gene matches. DNA for the CDR3: TGTGCCAGTAGTCCCCCTGGGTTAGCGGGGGGTCGGAGGGAGCAGTTCTTC. It yields the protein CASSPPGLAGGRREQFF.

V and J are TRBV6-5 and TRBJ1-5; D gene unclear. CDR1 is MNHEY and CDR2 is SVGAGI in the germline V gene. The CDR3 runs to 13 residues. Trimming removed 8 bases from V and 9 bases from J, with 17 bases in between. CDR3 in DNA: TGTGCCAGCGATACTCCGTTTTCCCGGCCCCAGCATTTT. Protein product: CASDTPFSRPQHF.

The V gene is TRBV5-4, the J gene TRBJ1-4; the D gene is possibly TRBD1 (5 bases). Trimming took 2 bases from V and 1 from J, leaving 15 bases between them. Germline CDR1 reads SGHNT; CDR2 reads YYREEE (reference sequence). There are 17 residues in the CDR3. The chain's CDR3 is CASSFSGYGETNEKLFF. The CDR3 DNA reads as TGTGCCAGCAGCTTTTCAGGGTATGGGGAAACTAATGAAAAACTGTTTTTT.

In its sample, this clone was seen once. J is TRBJ1-1 and V is TRBV9, with TRBD1 as a possible D gene (5 bases). This CDR3 region has 15 residues. CDR1 is SGDLS and CDR2 is YYNGEE in the germline V gene. The V and J ends lost 0 bases and 1 base respectively, with 10 bases between them. The CDR3 protein is CASSVGPGPNTEAFF. Here the CDR3 DNA reads TGTGCCAGCAGCGTAGGCCCAGGGCCGAACACTGAAGCTTTCTTT.

The count of this clone is one. V usage is TRBV25-1 and J usage is TRBJ1-2; no reliable D call. Trimming removed 3 bases from V and 4 bases from J, with 6 bases in between. Germline values: CDR1 MGHDK, CDR2 SYGVNS. The CDR3 spans 12 residues. The CDR3 region has the DNA TGTGCCAGCAGTGAGTCAGCCTATGGCTACACCTTC. This encodes CASSESAYGYTF.

The gene calls are TRBV4-3 and TRBJ2-3, with 8 bases aligning to TRBD2. CDR1 and CDR2 (germline): LGHNA, YSLEER. Trimming at V came to 0 bases and at J to 5 bases, leaving 7 bases not matched to a gene. CDR3 size: 16 residues. The CDR3 nucleotides read TGCGCCAGCAGCCAAGACGCAGCGGGGGCAGTAGATACGCAGTATTTT. Translation: CASSQDAAGAVDTQYF.

The rearrangement uses TRBV5-7 and TRBJ2-7; perhaps TRBD2 as D (5 bases). Being an ORF, TRBV5-7 has a function that is uncertain. V was cut by 0 bases and J by 3 bases, with 16 bases left in between. This CDR3 comprises 16 residues. CDR3 bases: TGTGCCAGCAGCTTGGGAGACCAAACTCGGGGCTACGAGCAGTACTTC. Translating gives CASSLGDQTRGYEQYF.

V gene TRBV11-2 combines with J gene TRBJ1-1; D is ambiguous. The CDR3 has 14 residues. Germline CDR1 reads SGHAT; CDR2 reads FQNNGV. With 5 bases removed from V and 0 bases from J, the gap between germline ends came to 10 bases. CDR3 DNA: TGTGCCAGCAGCCCGCGGATCATGAACACTGAAGCTTTCTTT. Its protein product is CASSPRIMNTEAFF.

V usage is TRBV24-1 and J usage is TRBJ2-1; TRBD2 matches at 7 bases. CDR3 length: 18 residues. Germline V gene sequence: CDR1 KGHDR, CDR2 SFDVKD. V dropped 4 bases and J dropped 0; count of bases not matched to a gene: 11. The CDR3 region has the DNA TGTGCCACCAGTGACCCCTCAGCGGGGAAGAGCTCCTACAATGAGCAGTTCTTC. This translates into CATSDPSAGKSSYNEQFF.

The gene calls are TRBV4-2 and TRBJ1-2; D unclear. Germline loops: CDR1 LGHNA, CDR2 YNFKEQ. V lost 4 bases and J lost 4, with 19 bases in between. The length of the CDR3 is 16 residues. The CDR3 DNA reads as TGTGCCAGCAGCCCGGAAACGGACGGGTTGGGCTATGGCTACACCTTC. It yields the protein CASSPETDGLGYGYTF.

The gene calls are TRBV2 and TRBJ1-2; 9 nucleotides line up with TRBD1. V gave up 7 bases and J gave up 7 bases; unmatched junction bases: 4. This CDR3 has 12 amino acids. From germline, CDR1 is SNHLY and CDR2 FYNNEI. The CDR3 sequence: CASTEDRGGYTF. In DNA form, the CDR3 reads TGTGCCAGCACTGAGGACAGGGGTGGCTACACCTTC.

The chain employs TRBV4-3 and TRBJ1-6; D might be TRBD1 (5 bases). CDR1 and CDR2 from the germline V gene are LGHNA and YSLEER. CDR3 length: 17 residues. Trimming pared 0 bases from V and 0 bases from J, leaving 9 bases between. CDR3 loop: CASSQDWQGSYNSPLHF. The CDR3 coding sequence is TGCGCCAGCAGCCAAGATTGGCAGGGCTCCTATAATTCACCCCTCCACTTT.

The chain is built from TRBV6-5 and TRBJ1-5; weak D call: TRBD1 (5 bases). The CDR3 is 15 residues long. From germline, CDR1 is MNHEY and CDR2 SVGAGI. V gave up 6 bases and J gave up 2 bases, with 14 bases separating them. CDR3 bases: TGTGCCAGCAGGGGGGAGGGTGTGGGCAATCAGCCCCAGCATTTT. Protein sequence: CASRGEGVGNQPQHF.

V gene TRBV28 combines with J gene TRBJ1-1; D is possibly TRBD1 (5 bases). Per the germline V gene, CDR1 is MDHEN and CDR2 is SYDVKM. The CDR3 has 12 amino acids. The germline V and J ends were trimmed by 5 bases and 10 bases, with 14 bases remaining between them. The CDR3 is CASSRQSLGAFF. In DNA form, the CDR3 reads TGTGCCAGCAGTAGACAGTCCCTGGGAGCTTTCTTT.

Concerning this clone: One end of the junction is discordant with germline, which a read error may explain. The rearrangement links TRBV5-4 to TRBJ2-7, with D tentatively TRBD1 (5 bases). The CDR3 spans 15 residues. The germline CDR1 and CDR2 sequences are SGHNT and YYREEE (reference sequence). CDR3 protein: CASSPEWGGSYKQYF. The CDR3 nucleotides are TGTGCCAGCAGCCCGGAGTGGGGCGGCTCCTACAAGCAGTACTTC. Filled out from reference TRBV5-4 and TRBJ2-7, the complete variable domain reads ETGVTQSPTHLIKTRGQQVTLRCSSQSGHNTVSWYQQALGQGPQFIFQYYREEENGRGNFPPRFSGLQFPNYSSELNVNALELDDSALYLCASSPEWGGSYKQYFGPGTRLTVT.

This clone was counted once. A junction boundary mismatches the germline segment, possibly from a read error. The genes are TRBV18 and TRBJ1-2; D gene uncertain. CDR1 is KGHSH and CDR2 is LQKENI in the germline V gene. The CDR3 runs to 11 residues. Written as DNA, the CDR3 is TGTGCCAGCTCTCCACTAGAGGGCTACACCTTC. Protein product: CASSPLEGYTF.

V gene TRBV6-6 combines with J gene TRBJ2-5; D is possibly TRBD1 or TRBD2 (6 bases each). Germline loops: CDR1 MNHNY, CDR2 SVGAGI (reference sequence). V lost 2 bases, J lost 1 base, and 8 bases lay in between. The CDR3 is 14 residues long. The CDR3 loop reads CASSYGGPQETQYF. CDR3 coding DNA: TGTGCCAGCAGTTACGGGGGGCCCCAAGAGACCCAGTACTTC.